This paragraph reports one T cell receptor (beta chain). Its specificity is not known. This entry is derived from a study of shared clonotypes between healthy human individuals. Study summary: Every donor yielded three CD4 naive, three CD4 memory, two CD8 naive and one CD8 memory plate.

In the original workflow: Junction-only sequences without quality scores were provided by ImmunoSEQ, so filtering was different. Using immunoSEQ multiplex PCR, the repertoire was profiled, and TCRdb retains in-frame clones only, with some absent. The DNA was the basis for D and trimming; V, J and clone size are from that table. The sample shows 2,100,000 or so clones, approximately 95% of them seen only once. Study findings and constraints: A reduction in generation probabilities was seen for non-shared clonotypes relative to those shared by all four donors. It was anticipated that sequencing depth would influence how many clonotypes donors shared.

Germline V gene sequence: CDR1 SEHNR, CDR2 FQNEAQ (reference sequence). Trimming pared 5 bases from V and 3 bases from J, leaving 15 bases between. The CDR3 totals 15 residues. The sequence derives from a man between 18 and 35 years old in good health. The chain links TRBV7-9 to TRBJ2-3; D may be TRBD1 (5 bases). Sequenced sample: naive CD4+ T cells sorted from blood. Subset defined: CD45RA+ positively selected. The CDR3 region is CASSPSGFPTDTQYF. The CDR3 DNA follows: TGTGCCAGCAGCCCTTCAGGGTTCCCTACAGATACGCAGTATTTT.